The source of this T cell receptor (beta chain) is a study of blood T cell repertoires in COVID-19. Study-level background: Spain, Italy and the United States supplied samples that represented acute and convalescent COVID-19. The cDNA or gDNA used as material had been derived from T cells, B-cell-depleted T cells, or PBMCs.

This CDR3 has 15 residues. The germline V gene has CDR1 MDHEN and CDR2 SYDVKM. V lost 6 bases, J lost 2 bases, and 15 bases lay in between. Original methodology: Reference gene primer amplification yielded estimated nucleated cell counts. This table comes from immunoSEQ multiplex PCR, and its TCRdb copy is limited to in-frame clones, with some not included. The V and J calls and clone size come from that table; D and trimming were worked out from the DNA. The data hold roughly 63,000 clones, with 60% to 75% observed a single time. The receptor was isolated from an elderly woman with acute or convalescent COVID-19. The V call is TRBV28, the J call TRBJ2-3, with D perhaps matching TRBD2 (6 bases). Input material: peripheral blood. CDR3: CASRVSAGFTDTQYF. The CDR3 nucleotides read TGTGCCAGCAGAGTCTCCGCGGGGTTCACAGATACGCAGTATTTT.